One sample yielded the 15 T cell receptor beta chains listed below, sequenced in a study of blood T cell dynamics during melanoma immunotherapy. Assay used: immunoSEQ multiplex PCR; TCRdb lists only in-frame clones, some missing. The data hold 3,200 or so clones, with roughly 95% observed a single time. This sample's time point: week 3, after first cycle of checkpoint inhibitor. The sample was effector memory CD8+ T cells from blood, taken from a patient treated with checkpoint blockade. The source is a human donor with melanoma.

This sequence joins TRBV6-1 and TRBJ2-1; a possible D gene is TRBD2 (5 bases). V was shortened by 6 bases and J by 4 bases, with 13 bases between the two germline ends. The CDR3 is 14 amino acids. Germline V CDR1 and CDR2: MNHNS, SASEGT. CDR3 nucleotides: TGTGCCAGCAGCGGACCGGGGTCTTACAATGAGCAGTTCTTC. This encodes CASSGPGSYNEQFF.

The sample holds one count of this clone. The CDR3 loop reads CASSRRRGGIEAFF. The DNA of the CDR3 is TGTGCCAGCAGCCGAAGACGTGGCGGGATTGAAGCTTTCTTT. The rearrangement uses TRBV7-8 and TRBJ1-1; D gene uncertain. The V end lost 5 bases, the J end lost 7 bases, and 17 bases lay between the germline ends. Germline CDR1 and CDR2: SGHVS and FQNEAQ. The CDR3 is made up of 14 amino acids.

The V and J genes are TRBV5-1 and TRBJ2-1; TRBD1 matches 7 bases. The junction had 5 bases not matched to a gene; V was cut back by 3 bases and J by 2 bases. The V gene's germline CDR1 is SGHRS and CDR2 YFSETQ. This CDR3 contains 15 residues. The chain's CDR3 is CASSSLRGTYNEQFF. CDR3 bases: TGCGCCAGCAGCTCGCTCAGGGGGACCTACAATGAGCAGTTCTTC.

This chain links TRBV27 with TRBJ2-5; no clear D gene. This CDR3 spans 12 amino acids. V was clipped by 5 bases and J by 0 bases, with 4 bases between them. CDR1 and CDR2 from the germline V gene are MNHEY and SMNVEV (reference sequence). The CDR3 DNA sequence: TGTGCCAGCAGTCCCAACCAAGAGACCCAGTACTTC. Amino acid sequence: CASSPNQETQYF.

The chain couples TRBV15 to TRBJ2-4, with TRBD2 matching over 11 bases. The CDR3 loop spans 24 amino acids. J gave up 0 bases and V 1 base, and 23 bases lay outside the gene matches. Germline values: CDR1 LNHNV, CDR2 YYDKDF (reference sequence). The CDR3 coding sequence is TGTGCCACCAGCAGAGCAAGGGACGGAACTAGCGGGGGTCCGTCGCCCTTAGCCAAAAACATTCAGTACTTC. This encodes CATSRARDGTSGGPSPLAKNIQYF.

CDR3 protein: CASSSRAHGYTF. In DNA form, the CDR3 reads TGTGCCAGCAGCTCCCGAGCGCATGGCTACACCTTC. This rearrangement joins TRBV9 to TRBJ1-2; D unresolved. Per the germline V gene, CDR1 is SGDLS and CDR2 is YYNGEE. Between the trimmed V and J ends, which lost 4 bases and 6 bases, there was a span of 10 bases. The CDR3 is 12 residues long.

This rearrangement joins TRBV7-9 to TRBJ2-5; 8 nucleotides agree with TRBD1. This CDR3 region has 16 residues. Germline trimming cut 2 bases from V and 2 bases from J; bases unmatched to any gene: 7. Germline V lookup: CDR1 SEHNR, CDR2 FQNEAQ (reference sequence). The CDR3 here is CASSLRRGLLQETQYF. CDR3 in DNA: TGTGCCAGCAGCTTACGCAGGGGGCTCTTGCAAGAGACCCAGTACTTC.

This rearrangement joins TRBV10-2 to TRBJ1-1; D is unresolved. The CDR3 length is 13 residues. The V end lost 3 bases, the J end lost 7 bases, and 12 bases lay between the germline ends. From germline, CDR1 is WSHSY and CDR2 SAAADI. The DNA for the CDR3 is TGCGCCAGCAGTGAAAGTCCGGTTCGTGAAGCTTTCTTT. Translation gives CASSESPVREAFF.

This clone is a singleton in its sample. This sequence joins TRBV27 and TRBJ1-1, with 8 positions matching TRBD1. The CDR3 totals 16 residues. The trim removed 5 bases at V and 4 bases at J, leaving 12 bases unmatched. Germline V CDR1 and CDR2: MNHEY, SMNVEV (reference sequence). The CDR3 loop reads CASSPSQPGQVTEAFF. The CDR3 DNA is TGTGCCAGCAGTCCGAGCCAACCGGGACAGGTCACTGAAGCTTTCTTT.

The chain recombines TRBV5-3 with TRBJ1-4; D is unresolved. TRBV5-3 belongs to the ORF category, with a function that is uncertain. V gave up 0 bases and J gave up 8 bases, with 11 bases separating them. The CDR3 loop spans 14 amino acids. The CDR3 nucleotides read TGTGCCAGAAGCTTGGGCCCCGGAATCGAAAAACTGTTTTTT. Protein sequence: CARSLGPGIEKLFF.

The gene calls are TRBV10-1 and TRBJ2-7; the D gene could be TRBD1 or TRBD2 (5 bases each). Trimming removed 6 bases at V and 4 bases at J, with 16 bases between. Germline values: CDR1 WNHNN, CDR2 SYGVQD (reference sequence). The CDR3 is 14 residues long. The DNA for the CDR3 is TGCGCCAGCAGACCGGGACGGGATAGTTACGAGCAGTACTTC. Its protein product is CASRPGRDSYEQYF.

The chain employs TRBV7-9 and TRBJ2-3; D is ambiguous. The CDR3 loop spans 14 amino acids. The germline V gene has CDR1 SEHNR and CDR2 FQNEAQ (reference sequence). The ends were cut back, 6 bases at V and 0 bases at J, with 10 bases in the middle. The DNA for the CDR3 is TGTGCCAGCAGACCCCCAAAAAGCACAGATACGCAGTATTTT. Residues: CASRPPKSTDTQYF.

The rearrangement links TRBV7-9 to TRBJ1-4, with 7 bases lining up with TRBD1. Per the germline V gene, CDR1 is SEHNR and CDR2 is FQNEAQ (reference sequence). The CDR3 sequence is 16 residues long. The trim removed 4 bases at V and 5 bases at J, leaving 10 bases unmatched. The CDR3 DNA sequence: TGTGCCAGCAGCTCTGACAGGGTCGGAATAAATGAAAAACTGTTTTTT. Protein product: CASSSDRVGINEKLFF.

CDR3 DNA: TGTGCCAGCAGTTATGGACAGGGACCCTACGAGCAGTACTTC. Protein product: CASSYGQGPYEQYF. The chain has TRBV6-5 and TRBJ2-7; 8 bases align to TRBD1. CDR3 length: 14 amino acids. The junction had 3 bases not matched to a gene; V was cut back by 3 bases and J by 2 bases. Germline V gene sequence: CDR1 MNHEY, CDR2 SVGAGI.

The chain has TRBV12-1 and TRBJ1-6; the table assigns TRBD1, which was not confirmed against the DNA. TRBV12-1 represents a pseudogene. The CDR3 spans 15 residues. The CDR3 region has the DNA TGTGCCAGCACCTCAGGGTTATGGCAGCGTTCACCCCTCCACTTT. It yields the protein CASTSGLWQRSPLHF.